These 32 T cell receptor beta chains share one sample of origin, sequenced in a study of blood T cells in healthy people across ages (dated by TCRdb to the mid-2010s). Libraries were built with 5' RACE. The run used an Illumina HiSeq 2500. The second PCR ran for roughly 7 to 12 cycles and used a J-beta primer mix along with a sample-barcoded 5' primer. In TCRdb, the public reads were trimmed at Q25 with fastp and aligned with MiXCR, with productive beta chains retained. Every CDR3 protein is listed once, alongside the most common genes and DNA of its rows. Here the sample has about 1.8 million distinct CDR3 sequences; roughly 52% occur a single time. 2.1% of the sample is held by the ten biggest clonotypes. Sequencing was done on a sample of blood. The receptors were sampled from a woman in her 40s in good health.

Comment on this clonotype: This could be a read error, since a much larger clone is one nucleotide away. The gene calls are TRBV4-2 and TRBJ1-4, with 9 bases lining up with TRBD1. The CDR3 is 15 amino acids. The germline CDR1 and CDR2 sequences are LGHNA and YNFKEQ. CDR3 coding DNA: TGTGCCAACAGCCAAGCGGACAGGGGTTATGAAAAACTGTTTTTT. This sequence encodes CANSQADRGYEKLFF.

The V and J genes are TRBV20-1 and TRBJ2-1; 12 bases fit TRBD2. V dropped 6 bases and J dropped 7; count of bases not matched to a gene: 7. The germline gives CDR1 DFQATT, CDR2 SNEGSKA (reference sequence). The CDR3 sequence is 14 residues long. The CDR3 DNA follows: TGCAGTGCCTCAACTAGCGGGGGGAGGAATGAGCAGTTCTTC. Translation: CSASTSGGRNEQFF.

The chain is built from TRBV5-1 and TRBJ1-1, with unresolved D. This CDR3 has 15 residues. Trimming pared 0 bases from V and 1 base from J, leaving 10 bases between. Germline V gives CDR1 SGHRS, CDR2 YFSETQ. This CDR3 is CASSLVELPNTEAFF. The DNA of the CDR3 is TGCGCCAGCAGCTTGGTTGAGCTACCGAACACTGAAGCTTTCTTT.

This chain joins TRBV6-6 and TRBJ1-2; 9 bases align to TRBD1. The V segment lost 11 bases and the J segment 7 bases; nucleotides outside the gene matches: 5. CDR3 length: 11 amino acids. Germline V CDR1 and CDR2: MNHNY, SVGAGI (reference sequence). Written as DNA, the CDR3 is TGTGCCGAGGGACAGGGCTCTGGCTACACCTTC. Its protein product is CAEGQGSGYTF.

This CDR3 is CSVVRALGDTQYF. CDR3 coding DNA: TGCAGCGTTGTTAGAGCCCTCGGGGATACGCAGTATTTT. The chain is built from TRBV29-1 and TRBJ2-3, with no clear D. Between the trimmed V and J ends, which lost 4 bases and 6 bases, there was a span of 14 bases. Germline assignment: CDR1 SQVTM and CDR2 ANQGSEA. CDR3 length equals 13 residues.

The genes are TRBV20-1 and TRBJ2-2; D perhaps matches TRBD1 (6 bases). V was cut by 6 bases and J by 2 bases, with 10 bases left in between. Germline V gene sequence: CDR1 DFQATT, CDR2 SNEGSKA (reference sequence). CDR3 length equals 13 residues. CDR3 protein: CSAPGANTGELFF. The CDR3 nucleotides read TGCAGTGCCCCAGGGGCTAACACCGGGGAGCTGTTTTTT.

The chain links TRBV21-1 to TRBJ2-7; the table gives TRBD2 as D, unverified against the DNA. TRBV21-1 constitutes a pseudogene. CDR3 length equals 17 residues. Here the CDR3 reads CASSREVADSDLPEQYF. CDR3 sequence (DNA): TGTGCCAGCAGCAGAGAGGTAGCGGACTCTGACCTTCCCGAGCAGTACTTC.

As regards this clonotype: One junction end disagrees with the germline gene, perhaps due to a read error. The chain carries TRBV4-3 and TRBJ2-1; D uncertain. Germline CDR1 is LGHNA and CDR2 is YSLEER. The CDR3 runs to 15 residues. This chain's CDR3 is CASSRGRSSYNEQFF. The CDR3 DNA follows: TGTGCCAGCAGCCGTGGGCGGAGCTCCTACAATGAGCAGTTCTTC.

This sequence joins TRBV7-6 and TRBJ2-7, with 8 bases matching TRBD1. Germline V gene sequence: CDR1 SGHVS, CDR2 FNYEAQ. The V segment lost 0 bases and the J segment 2 bases; nucleotides outside the gene matches: 12. The CDR3 totals 18 residues. CDR3 amino acids: CASSLATRRGLRPYEQYF. The CDR3 DNA is TGTGCCAGCAGCTTAGCAACACGCAGGGGGCTCCGACCCTACGAGCAGTACTTC.

The DNA for the CDR3 is TGTGCCATCAGTGATCATCGTAGCCAGGGGGCGAATTCACCCCTCCACTTT. Encoded protein: CAISDHRSQGANSPLHF. V is TRBV10-3 and J is TRBJ1-6, with TRBD1 matching 8 bases. The CDR3 has 17 residues. The germline gives CDR1 ENHRY, CDR2 SYGVKD. V dropped 3 bases and J dropped 7; count of bases not matched to a gene: 11.

DNA of the CDR3: TGCAGTGCTAGAAGGGGGGACAGGAGTAATTCACCCCTCCACTTT. It specifies CSARRGDRSNSPLHF. The rearrangement joins TRBV20-1 to TRBJ1-6, with 8 bases matching TRBD1. V was clipped by 2 bases and J by 6 bases; unmatched bases: 6. The V gene's germline CDR1 is DFQATT and CDR2 SNEGSKA (reference sequence). The CDR3 runs 15 residues.

This clonotype turned up a few times. The chain uses TRBV6-2 or TRBV6-3 and TRBJ2-1, with 8 bases fitting TRBD2. Germline CDR1 is MNHEY and CDR2 is SVGEGT. This CDR3 spans 16 amino acids. V lost 2 bases and J lost 4; bases outside the gene matches: 7. The CDR3 here is CASSYEGLEGYNEQFF. In nucleotides, the CDR3 is TGTGCCAGCAGTTACGAGGGACTAGAGGGGTACAATGAGCAGTTCTTC.

This clonotype was counted many times. The chain recombines TRBV7-2 with TRBJ2-3, with TRBD2 matching 8 bases. The CDR3 extends over 15 amino acids. V lost 5 bases, J lost 0 bases, and 4 bases stayed unmatched. The germline V gene has CDR1 SGHTA and CDR2 FQGNSA. CDR3 in amino acids: CASSISGASTDTQYF. DNA of the CDR3: TGTGCCAGCAGCATTAGCGGGGCTAGCACAGATACGCAGTATTTT.

The J gene is TRBJ2-1, the V gene TRBV6-6; D perhaps matches TRBD2 (6 bases). CDR1 is MNHNY and CDR2 is SVGAGI in the germline V gene (reference sequence). Trimming removed 7 bases at V and 5 bases at J, with 21 bases between. This CDR3 is 16 amino acids long. CDR3 sequence: CASTPTSGVGNNEQFF. In DNA form, the CDR3 reads TGTGCCAGCACCCCCACCTCGGGGGTAGGAAACAATGAGCAGTTCTTC.

V is TRBV28 and J is TRBJ2-3, with D possibly matching TRBD2 (6 bases). Germline CDR1 and CDR2: MDHEN and SYDVKM. This CDR3 spans 17 amino acids. The V gene lost 2 bases and the J gene lost 2 bases, with 17 bases spanning the gap. CDR3 residues: CASSLRTGDGLTDTQYF. The DNA for the CDR3 is TGTGCCAGCAGTTTAAGGACGGGGGACGGACTCACAGATACGCAGTATTTT.

This rearrangement joins TRBV6-2 or TRBV6-3 to TRBJ1-2, with a possible D match to TRBD1 (5 bases). CDR3 length equals 12 residues. The germline V and J ends were trimmed by 3 bases and 12 bases, with 14 bases remaining between them. Germline lookup yields CDR1 MNHEY and CDR2 SVGEGT. The CDR3 DNA follows: TGTGCCAGCAGTTATAACAGGCTCGGCCACACCTTC. Translation gives CASSYNRLGHTF.

This clonotype was counted a few times. V usage is TRBV2 and J usage is TRBJ2-5; 8 bases align to TRBD2. The CDR3 loop spans 17 amino acids. CDR1 and CDR2 (germline): SNHLY, FYNNEI. J was trimmed by 0 bases and V by 6 bases; bases with no gene match: 12. The CDR3 nucleotides are TGTGCCAGCAGAGAACCCGGACTAGCTGGGTACCAAGAGACCCAGTACTTC. This gives the protein CASREPGLAGYQETQYF.

This clonotype appeared a few times. The V call is TRBV29-1, the J call TRBJ2-3; D is possibly TRBD1 or TRBD2 (5 bases each). Germline-derived CDR1 and CDR2 are SQVTM and ANQGSEA. V dropped 7 bases and J dropped 1 base, with 18 bases sitting between them. The CDR3 loop spans 15 amino acids. CDR3 DNA: TGCAGCGGTGGGGGAAAGGGATCGGGCACAGATACGCAGTATTTT. Translation: CSGGGKGSGTDTQYF.

The chain has TRBV18 and TRBJ2-1; the D gene could be TRBD1 or TRBD2 (5 bases each). The germline V and J ends were trimmed by 1 base and 1 base, with 11 bases remaining between them. Germline CDR1 KGHSH, CDR2 LQKENI. The CDR3 totals 16 residues. CDR3 bases: TGTGCCAGCTCACCACTTTCGGGGCGGTCCTACAATGAGCAGTTCTTC. As protein: CASSPLSGRSYNEQFF.

In DNA, the CDR3 is TGCAGTGCTGGACCAGGGAAAAAACTGTTTTTT. Protein: CSAGPGKKLFF. This chain uses TRBV20-1 with TRBJ1-4; tentative D call: TRBD1 (5 bases). Germline CDR1 DFQATT, CDR2 SNEGSKA (reference sequence). This CDR3 is 11 amino acids long. Trimming removed 5 bases from V and 9 bases from J, with 10 bases in between.

This chain joins TRBV25-1 and TRBJ2-1, with D possibly being TRBD2 (7 bases). Germline-derived CDR1 and CDR2 are MGHDK and SYGVNS. The CDR3 sequence is 17 residues long. The V end was cut by 5 bases, the J end by 4 bases, with 21 bases between. CDR3 nucleotide sequence: TGTGCCAGCAGTTCCTCCCCCGGGGGGCTGAGATACAATGAGCAGTTCTTC. It yields the protein CASSSSPGGLRYNEQFF.

The V and J genes are TRBV12-3 or TRBV12-4 and TRBJ1-5; TRBD1 might be the D (5 bases). V lost 2 bases to trimming and J lost 6 bases, with 11 bases between them. CDR3 length: 14 amino acids. The CDR3 is CASSLWGGSQPQHF. The DNA of the CDR3 is TGTGCCAGCAGTTTATGGGGGGGGAGTCAGCCCCAGCATTTT.

The genes are TRBV7-9 and TRBJ1-2, with D perhaps TRBD1 (5 bases). The CDR3 contains 13 residues. The germline CDR1 and CDR2 sequences are SEHNR and FQNEAQ (reference sequence). Between the trimmed V and J ends, which lost 1 base and 13 bases, there was a span of 16 bases. CDR3 coding DNA: TGTGCCAGCAGCTTAGAAGGGGCCTATGGGTTCACCTTC. Its protein product is CASSLEGAYGFTF. Supplemented by reference TRBV7-9 and TRBJ1-2, the full variable domain reads DTGVSQNPRHKITKRGQNVTFRCDPISEHNRLYWYRQTLGQGPEFLTYFQNEAQLEKSRLLSDRFSAERPKGSFSTLEIQRTEQGDSAMYLCASSLEGAYGFTFGSGTRLTVV.

The chain employs TRBV29-1 and TRBJ2-7; weak D call: TRBD2 (7 bases). CDR1 and CDR2 from the germline V gene are SQVTM and ANQGSEA. Trimming removed 6 bases from V and 6 bases from J, with 18 bases in between. The CDR3 spans 13 residues. Written as DNA, the CDR3 is TGCAGCGTCCGCCAGACTCGGGGGGCCGAGCAGTACTTC. Its protein is CSVRQTRGAEQYF.

This clonotype was observed a few times. The V and J genes are TRBV29-1 and TRBJ1-2, with 8 bases identical to TRBD1. The trim removed 7 bases at V and 8 bases at J, leaving 15 bases unmatched. This CDR3 spans 14 amino acids. The germline V gene encodes CDR1 SQVTM and CDR2 ANQGSEA. CDR3 bases: TGCAGCGCCCAACAAATGACAGGGGCGGAGGGCTACACCTTC. The encoded protein is CSAQQMTGAEGYTF.

V and J are TRBV4-3 and TRBJ2-3; D may be TRBD2 (5 bases). The CDR3 length is 17 residues. Germline-derived CDR1 and CDR2 are LGHNA and YSLEER. V lost 4 bases to trimming and J lost 5 bases, with 22 bases between them. CDR3 in DNA: TGCGCCAGCAGCCGGGATTTAGCGCTCTCCTTGGGAGATACGCAGTATTTT. Translating it yields CASSRDLALSLGDTQYF.

This chain uses TRBV12-3 or TRBV12-4 with TRBJ2-3, with D perhaps TRBD1 (6 bases). The CDR3 spans 13 residues. With 6 bases removed from V and 5 bases from J, the gap between germline ends came to 12 bases. The CDR3 loop is CASRYTGLDTQYF. Here the CDR3 DNA reads TGTGCCAGCAGATACACAGGGTTAGATACGCAGTATTTT.

The V gene is TRBV2, the J gene TRBJ2-7, with D tentatively TRBD1 or TRBD2 (5 bases each). The CDR3 length is 12 residues. The germline V gene encodes CDR1 SNHLY and CDR2 FYNNEI. Trimming shortened V by 4 bases and J by 9 bases, and 13 bases separated the two germline ends. The CDR3 protein is CASSAGTDVQYF. CDR3 nucleotide sequence: TGTGCCAGCAGTGCGGGGACCGACGTGCAGTACTTC.

The J gene is TRBJ2-1, the V gene TRBV11-2, with D tentatively TRBD2 (6 bases). Between the trimmed V and J ends, which lost 1 base and 8 bases, there was a span of 18 bases. CDR1 is SGHAT and CDR2 is FQNNGV in the germline V gene. This CDR3 spans 16 amino acids. The CDR3 DNA sequence: TGTGCCAGCAGCTTAGTGGTTAGCGGAGGTAGGGATGAGCAGTTCTTC. Its translation is CASSLVVSGGRDEQFF.

CDR3 nucleotide sequence: TGCAGTGCTAGAGATCTTGCGGGGATACTCACAGATACGCAGTATTTT. Its translation: CSARDLAGILTDTQYF. This chain joins TRBV20-1 and TRBJ2-3, with D maybe TRBD2 (6 bases). V dropped 0 bases and J dropped 2 bases, with 15 bases sitting between them. Looked up from germline, CDR1 is DFQATT and CDR2 is SNEGSKA (reference sequence). This CDR3 has 16 amino acids.

Only a few counts were recorded for this clonotype. The V and J genes are TRBV20-1 and TRBJ2-1, with 7 bases aligning to TRBD1. The CDR3 runs to 15 residues. V gave up 1 base and J gave up 10 bases; unmatched junction bases: 13. Per germline, CDR1 DFQATT and CDR2 SNEGSKA (reference sequence). The CDR3 nucleotides are TGCAGTGCTAGAGCGGCCGACAGGGCCACCTCGGAGCAGTTCTTC. This sequence encodes CSARAADRATSEQFF.

This rearrangement joins TRBV21-1 to TRBJ2-3; TRBD2, as called in the table, went unchecked against the DNA. TRBV21-1 is a listed pseudogene. The length of the CDR3 is 17 residues. CDR3: CASSKAPEVVSTDTQYF. In nucleotides, the CDR3 is TGTGCCAGCAGCAAAGCACCGGAGGTGGTCAGCACAGATACGCAGTATTTT.